This TCR beta chain appears in the sequencing data of a study of monozygotic twins with inflammatory bowel disease. General study results and limits: Distinction of different T cell subtypes was not possible.

Comment on this clonotype: Its target is unknown.

TCRdb reprocessed the 5' RACE reads and keeps a single row for each CDR3 protein, giving no DNA. This sample's clone table lists nearly 450,000 distinct CDR3 sequences. Blood was drawn at approximately 2.3 ml per donor. The CDR3 spans 16 residues. The V gene's germline CDR1 is SGHRS and CDR2 YFSETQ. The clonotype comes from a human donor with ulcerative colitis or Crohn's disease, or a healthy co-twin of an affected twin (not recorded which). Sequenced input: blood. The chain is built from TRBV5-1 and TRBJ2-7. CDR3 region: CASSLAGASGTYEQYF.